Shown below are 10 T cell receptor beta chains from a single sample sequenced in a study of shared clonotypes between healthy human individuals. This table comes from immunoSEQ multiplex PCR, and its TCRdb copy is limited to in-frame clones, with some not included. Of around 2.5 million clones listed, 80% to 95% are singletons. The specimen was naive CD4+ T cells from PBMCs. Sample subset: CD45RA+ positively selected. The receptors were gathered from a man between 18 and 29 years old in good health. Some clones in this sample may be carry-over from other donors' samples.

With regard to this clone: Other DNA sequences in the same sample also yield this CDR3. The chain carries TRBV28 and TRBJ2-1; no clear D gene. V was trimmed by 6 bases and J by 3 bases, leaving 6 bases between them. Germline V gives CDR1 MDHEN, CDR2 SYDVKM. This CDR3 has 12 amino acids. The CDR3 region is CASSLNYNEQFF. DNA for the CDR3: TGTGCCAGCAGCCTGAACTACAATGAGCAGTTCTTC. The full variable domain, rest sourced from reference TRBV28 and TRBJ2-1, is DVKVTQSSRYLVKRTGEKVFLECVQDMDHENMFWYRQDPGLGLRLIYFSYDVKMKEKGDIPEGYSVSREKKERFSLILESASTNQTSMYLCASSLNYNEQFFGPGTRLTVL.

This chain uses TRBV27 with TRBJ1-2; 9 nucleotides agree with TRBD1. The V gene end was trimmed by 5 bases and the J gene end by 8 bases; junction bases not matched to a gene: 21. This CDR3 region has 18 residues. The germline V gene encodes CDR1 MNHEY and CDR2 SMNVEV (reference sequence). CDR3 nucleotide sequence: TGTGCCAGCAGTATACTCCCCGGGACAGGGATAAGCTATGAGGGCTACACCTTC. Translating gives CASSILPGTGISYEGYTF.

This chain connects TRBV9 to TRBJ2-7; D gene unclear. The V gene lost 0 bases and the J gene lost 0 bases, with 16 bases spanning the gap. This CDR3 has 17 amino acids. Per the germline V gene, CDR1 is SGDLS and CDR2 is YYNGEE. In DNA form, the CDR3 reads TGTGCCAGCAGCGTAGGAATAGGCGGTGGGGACTCCTACGAGCAGTACTTC. Its protein product is CASSVGIGGGDSYEQYF. The full variable domain, in which reference TRBV9 and TRBJ2-7 provide the parts outside the CDR3, is DSGVTQTPKHLITATGQRVTLRCSPRSGDLSVYWYQQSLDQGLQFLIQYYNGEERAKGNILERFSAQQFPDLHSELNLSSLELGDSALYFCASSVGIGGGDSYEQYFGPGTRLTVT.

V usage is TRBV11-3 and J usage is TRBJ2-2, with TRBD2 as a possible D gene (5 bases). CDR1 and CDR2 (germline): SGHNT, YENEEA. This CDR3 is 13 amino acids long. The V gene lost 4 bases and the J gene lost 6 bases, with 9 bases spanning the gap. CDR3 bases: TGTGCCAGCAGCTCTTCCGGGGCCGGGGAGCTGTTTTTT. Protein: CASSSSGAGELFF.

The rearrangement joins TRBV5-1 to TRBJ1-3; D unclear. The germline CDR1 and CDR2 sequences are SGHRS and YFSETQ. V was clipped by 1 base and J by 0 bases, with 14 bases between them. The CDR3 runs to 17 residues. The DNA of the CDR3 is TGCGCCAGCAGCTTGTTTCCACAGACCAGCTCTGGAAACACCATATATTTT. Its protein is CASSLFPQTSSGNTIYF.

CDR3 residues: CASSPPSGYEQYF. CDR3 nucleotide sequence: TGTGCCAGCAGCCCTCCTAGCGGCTACGAGCAGTACTTC. This chain links TRBV9 with TRBJ2-7, with TRBD2 matching 7 bases. The CDR3 covers 13 residues. The J segment lost 3 bases and the V segment lost 4 bases, leaving 4 bases of the junction unmatched. The germline V gene encodes CDR1 SGDLS and CDR2 YYNGEE.

The chain employs TRBV19 and TRBJ2-1, with D possibly matching TRBD1 (6 bases). Trimming removed 4 bases from V and 6 bases from J, with 16 bases in between. CDR3 length: 15 residues. The germline V gene has CDR1 LNHDA and CDR2 SQIVND (reference sequence). This chain's CDR3 is CASSRRGSGSNEQFF. The CDR3 DNA reads TGTGCCAGTAGTAGAAGGGGGAGCGGAAGCAATGAGCAGTTCTTC. The full variable domain, completed using reference TRBV19 and TRBJ2-1, is DGGITQSPKYLFRKEGQNVTLSCEQNLNHDAMYWYRQDPGQGLRLIYYSQIVNDFQKGDIAEGYSVSREKKESFPLTVTSAQKNPTAFYLCASSRRGSGSNEQFFGPGTRLTVL.

The chain uses TRBV7-6 and TRBJ2-7; perhaps TRBD2 as D (7 bases). Trimming pared 5 bases from V and 2 bases from J, leaving 13 bases between. CDR3 size: 14 residues. Per the germline V gene, CDR1 is SGHVS and CDR2 is FNYEAQ. CDR3 in DNA: TGTGCCAGCAGCAATAGAGGGGGGGCCTACGAGCAGTACTTC. Its translation is CASSNRGGAYEQYF.

A remark on this clone: Other DNA sequences within the sample encode an identical CDR3. The chain has TRBV4-2 and TRBJ2-1; D not resolved. CDR3 length equals 15 residues. Trimming shortened V by 0 bases and J by 0 bases, and 6 bases separated the two germline ends. Germline CDR1 LGHNA, CDR2 YNFKEQ. The CDR3 sequence: CASSQEGGSYNEQFF. CDR3 coding DNA: TGTGCCAGCAGCCAAGAGGGCGGCTCCTACAATGAGCAGTTCTTC.

This chain joins TRBV29-1 and TRBJ1-4; 8 bases line up with TRBD1. Per the germline V gene, CDR1 is SQVTM and CDR2 is ANQGSEA. V shed 7 bases and J 3 bases; nucleotides not matched to a gene: 10. This CDR3 is 15 amino acids long. CDR3 protein: CSASTRQGSNEKLFF. DNA for the CDR3: TGCAGCGCTTCTACAAGACAGGGGTCTAATGAAAAACTGTTTTTT.